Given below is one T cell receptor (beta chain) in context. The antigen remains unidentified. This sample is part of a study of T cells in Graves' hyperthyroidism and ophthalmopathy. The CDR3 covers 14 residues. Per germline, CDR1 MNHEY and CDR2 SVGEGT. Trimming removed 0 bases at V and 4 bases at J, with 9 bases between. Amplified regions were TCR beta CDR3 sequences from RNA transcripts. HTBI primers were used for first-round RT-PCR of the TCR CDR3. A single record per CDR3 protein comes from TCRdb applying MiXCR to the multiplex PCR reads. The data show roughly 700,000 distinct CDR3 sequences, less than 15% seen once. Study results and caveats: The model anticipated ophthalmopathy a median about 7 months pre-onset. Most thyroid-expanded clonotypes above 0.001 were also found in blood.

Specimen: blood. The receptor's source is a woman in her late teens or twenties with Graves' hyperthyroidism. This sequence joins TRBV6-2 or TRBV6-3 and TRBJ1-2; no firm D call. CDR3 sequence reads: CASSYSGPGYGYTF. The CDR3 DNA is TGTGCCAGCAGTTACTCTGGTCCAGGCTATGGCTACACCTTC.